This T cell receptor (beta chain) was identified in a study of blood T cell repertoires in COVID-19. V was cut by 4 bases and J by 4 bases, with 7 bases left in between. Per the germline V gene, CDR1 is KGHDR and CDR2 is SFDVKD. The CDR3 contains 13 residues. This clone occurred a few times. Profiled with immunoSEQ multiplex PCR; TCRdb holds only in-frame clones, not every one. The sample lists more than 95,000 clones; approximately 81% were seen once. The sequence was collected from a man older than 75 with COVID-19, enrolled during active disease. The chain links TRBV24-1 to TRBJ1-5; tentatively, D is TRBD1 (5 bases). Sequencing was done on a sample of peripheral blood. The CDR3 loop reads CATSERGNQPQHF. CDR3 nucleotide sequence: TGTGCCACCAGTGAAAGGGGAAATCAGCCCCAGCATTTT.